These 23 T cell receptor beta chains came from one sample sequenced in a study of identical twins. In TCRdb, the 5' RACE reads were re-called with MiXCR into one record per CDR3 protein. The sample holds about 1.7 million distinct CDR3 sequences; roughly a third are singletons and the top ten take approximately 0.25%. Sequencing was performed on cord blood. The receptors were gathered from a newborn girl in good health.

The chain carries TRBV3-1 and TRBJ2-3; 9 nucleotides line up with TRBD2. CDR1 is LGHDT and CDR2 is YNNKEL in the germline V gene (reference sequence). This CDR3 is built from 16 residues. The V and J ends lost 3 bases and 1 base, in that order; junction bases with no gene match: 5. The CDR3 bases are TGTGCCAGCAGCCATAGGGCGGGAGGGCGCACAGATACGCAGTATTTT. This encodes CASSHRAGGRTDTQYF.

This clonotype occurred many times. The CDR3 reads CASSPRQGNEQFF. The CDR3 coding sequence is TGTGCCAGCAGCCCACGACAGGGCAATGAGCAGTTCTTC. The J gene is TRBJ2-1, the V gene TRBV12-3 or TRBV12-4; 7 bases fit TRBD1. The V and J ends lost 6 bases and 6 bases, in that order; junction bases with no gene match: 5. The CDR3 is made up of 13 amino acids.

The sample holds a few counts of this clonotype. CDR3 in amino acids: CASSPTRTGITDTQYF. The CDR3 coding sequence is TGTGCCAGCAGCCCAACCCGGACTGGCATCACAGATACGCAGTATTTT. The chain carries TRBV7-9 and TRBJ2-3; D is possibly TRBD2 (5 bases). The CDR3 totals 16 residues. V lost 5 bases, J lost 2 bases, and 17 bases lay in between. Germline lookup yields CDR1 SEHNR and CDR2 FQNEAQ (reference sequence).

V and J are TRBV7-2 and TRBJ1-1; D might be TRBD1 (6 bases). This CDR3 spans 14 amino acids. V was clipped by 2 bases and J by 1 base, with 8 bases between them. CDR1 and CDR2 from the germline V gene are SGHTA and FQGNSA. CDR3 sequence: CASSLQGQNTEAFF. The CDR3 bases are TGTGCCAGCAGCTTACAGGGACAGAACACTGAAGCTTTCTTT.

This clonotype appeared a few times. V is TRBV5-1 and J is TRBJ2-1, with 9 bases lining up with TRBD2. The CDR3 is 15 amino acids. Germline CDR1 and CDR2: SGHRS and YFSETQ. Losses at the gene ends were 4 bases for V and 6 bases for J; bases not matched to a gene: 8. The CDR3 loop reads CASSTMGGGVNEQFF. The CDR3 nucleotides are TGCGCCAGCAGCACTATGGGCGGGGGGGTCAATGAGCAGTTCTTC.

This clonotype was seen a few times. V usage is TRBV20-1 and J usage is TRBJ2-3, with D hard to call. V was pared by 1 base and J by 5 bases, with 10 bases between. Germline assignment: CDR1 DFQATT and CDR2 SNEGSKA (reference sequence). The CDR3 runs 13 residues. The CDR3: CSARVSGRDTQYF. CDR3 sequence (DNA): TGCAGTGCTAGAGTATCCGGGCGAGATACGCAGTATTTT.

The chain uses TRBV4-1 and TRBJ2-1, with TRBD2 matching over 8 bases. This CDR3 comprises 16 residues. The V gene's germline CDR1 is MGHRA and CDR2 YSYEKL. Trimming at V came to 4 bases and at J to 0 bases, leaving 5 bases not matched to a gene. The CDR3 DNA is TGCGCCAGCAGCCGGGAAGCGGGGGCCTCCTACAATGAGCAGTTCTTC. It encodes CASSREAGASYNEQFF.

This clonotype has more than one count but fewer than ten. The rearrangement joins TRBV29-1 to TRBJ1-5; D perhaps matches TRBD1 (5 bases). The CDR3 length is 12 residues. Germline CDR1 SQVTM, CDR2 ANQGSEA. V gave up 4 bases and J gave up 7 bases, with 11 bases separating them. CDR3 DNA: TGCAGCGTTGGGGATGGGGGACAGCCCCAGCATTTT. Its protein is CSVGDGGQPQHF.

There are a few counts of this clonotype. The genes are TRBV3-1 and TRBJ2-1; D may be TRBD1 or TRBD2 (5 bases each). There are 15 residues in the CDR3. In germline, CDR1 is LGHDT, CDR2 YNNKEL (reference sequence). The CDR3 DNA reads as TGTGCTCAAGGGACCCGAACGGGTTCCTACAATGAGCAGTTCTTC. Amino acids: CAQGTRTGSYNEQFF.

In DNA form, the CDR3 reads TGTGCCTCAGGGCAGGGGAGGAATTCACCCCTCCACTTT. Translation gives CASGQGRNSPLHF. This chain joins TRBV14 and TRBJ1-6; tentative D call: TRBD1 (6 bases). Germline values: CDR1 SGHDN, CDR2 FVKESK. V lost 11 bases to trimming and J lost 7 bases, with 15 bases between them. The CDR3 spans 13 residues.

This clonotype has just a few counts. The rearrangement joins TRBV6-1 to TRBJ1-1; D perhaps matches TRBD1 (5 bases). V lost 2 bases and J 4 bases, leaving 17 bases between the germline ends. Germline assignment: CDR1 MNHNS and CDR2 SASEGT. This CDR3 is 16 amino acids long. CDR3 coding DNA: TGTGCCAGCAGTGAAAAGCGGGGGGGGATTTCCACTGAAGCTTTCTTT. Encoded protein: CASSEKRGGISTEAFF.

This clonotype was observed at least ten times. This chain uses TRBV20-1 with TRBJ1-2; no clear D gene. Germline V gene sequence: CDR1 DFQATT, CDR2 SNEGSKA (reference sequence). Trimming took 0 bases from V and 4 from J, leaving 3 bases between them. The CDR3 is made up of 11 amino acids. The CDR3 region has the DNA TGCAGTGCTAGAGACAGCTATGGCTACACCTTC. It encodes CSARDSYGYTF.

This chain connects TRBV25-1 to TRBJ1-6; D not certain. V was shortened by 7 bases and J by 11 bases, with 12 bases between the two germline ends. CDR3 length equals 12 residues. CDR1 MGHDK and CDR2 SYGVNS come from the germline V gene. CDR3 nucleotide sequence: TGTGCCAGCAACTATGGGCGAACACCCCTCCACTTT. Its translation is CASNYGRTPLHF.

The V call is TRBV6-1, the J call TRBJ1-1; the D is unclear. Deletions cut 4 bases from V and 0 bases from J, with 9 bases between. Germline CDR1 reads MNHNS; CDR2 reads SASEGT. The CDR3 has 14 residues. CDR3 region: CASSGALLNTEAFF. For the CDR3, the DNA is TGTGCCAGCAGTGGGGCGCTATTGAACACTGAAGCTTTCTTT.

The chain combines TRBV7-2 with TRBJ2-7; D call uncertain. CDR1 is SGHTA, CDR2 FQGNSA, per germline. CDR3 size: 14 residues. The V end was cut by 5 bases, the J end by 3 bases, with 14 bases between. The CDR3, as DNA: TGTGCCAGCAGCCTAAAGCCTCCCATCTACGAGCAGTACTTC. The encoded protein is CASSLKPPIYEQYF.

The rearrangement uses TRBV7-6 and TRBJ2-1; unclear D gene. Germline V gene lookup returns CDR1 SGHVS and CDR2 FNYEAQ. This CDR3 spans 15 amino acids. Trimming cost V 0 bases and J 1 base, with 7 bases left between them. CDR3 sequence: CASSLASTSYNEQFF. CDR3 DNA sequence: TGTGCCAGCAGCTTAGCGAGTACTTCCTACAATGAGCAGTTCTTC.

Many counts were recorded for this clonotype. The chain recombines TRBV7-2 with TRBJ2-3; D is unclear. V was trimmed by 2 bases and J by 4 bases, leaving 10 bases between them. Germline assignment: CDR1 SGHTA and CDR2 FQGNSA. The CDR3 is 14 amino acids. CDR3 bases: TGTGCCAGCAGCTTAACAGCGAGGTCAGATACGCAGTATTTT. Encoded protein: CASSLTARSDTQYF. Combining the CDR3 with reference TRBV7-2 and TRBJ2-3 gives the whole variable domain GAGVSQSPSNKVTEKGKDVELRCDPISGHTALYWYRQSLGQGLEFLIYFQGNSAPDKSGLPSDRFSAERTGGSVSTLTIQRTQQEDSAVYLCASSLTARSDTQYFGPGTRLTVL.

V gene TRBV25-1 combines with J gene TRBJ1-1, with a weak D call TRBD1 (6 bases). CDR3 size: 16 residues. The V gene's germline CDR1 is MGHDK and CDR2 SYGVNS. The germline V and J ends were trimmed by 2 bases and 3 bases, with 16 bases remaining between them. CDR3 DNA: TGTGCCAGCAGTGAAGGATTGGCAGGGGTGGACACTGAAGCTTTCTTT. Translating gives CASSEGLAGVDTEAFF. The whole variable domain, filled in from reference TRBV25-1 and TRBJ1-1, reads EADIYQTPRYLVIGTGKKITLECSQTMGHDKMYWYQQDPGMELHLIHYSYGVNSTEKGDLSSESTVSRIRTEHFPLTLESARPSHTSQYLCASSEGLAGVDTEAFFGQGTRLTVV.

In DNA, the CDR3 is TGCGCCAGCAGCAAGGATTCCAGGGGGGAATCCTACGAGCAGTACTTC. Amino acid sequence: CASSKDSRGESYEQYF. The V call is TRBV5-1, the J call TRBJ2-7, with D perhaps matching TRBD1 (7 bases). The V end was cut by 4 bases, the J end by 1 base, with 18 bases between. The length of the CDR3 is 16 residues. Germline lookup yields CDR1 SGHRS and CDR2 YFSETQ.

Only a few counts were recorded for this clonotype. The V and J genes are TRBV2 and TRBJ2-4; D not resolved. CDR3 length: 16 amino acids. Germline-derived CDR1 and CDR2 are SNHLY and FYNNEI. Trimming stripped 2 bases from V and 3 bases from J, with 14 bases between. The CDR3 DNA reads as TGTGCCAGCAGTGAATTGAAGGGTCTAGTCAAAAACATTCAGTACTTC. Protein product: CASSELKGLVKNIQYF.

This clonotype was found a few times. The chain links TRBV12-3 or TRBV12-4 to TRBJ2-1; D not certain. CDR3 size: 14 residues. V lost 5 bases and J 10 bases, leaving 18 bases between the germline ends. CDR3 sequence reads: CASSITGSPNEQFF. CDR3 DNA sequence: TGTGCCAGCAGTATCACCGGGTCGCCTAACGAGCAGTTCTTC.

This clonotype showed up many times. This sequence joins TRBV7-9 and TRBJ1-2; 9 bases fit TRBD1. Germline CDR1 reads SEHNR; CDR2 reads FQNEAQ (reference sequence). V lost 3 bases to trimming and J lost 4 bases; unmatched junction nucleotides: 9. The CDR3 has 16 amino acids. This chain's CDR3 is CASSFRDREIGYGYTF. The CDR3 DNA sequence: TGTGCCAGCAGCTTCCGGGACAGGGAAATAGGCTATGGCTACACCTTC.

This chain links TRBV4-2 with TRBJ2-5; D is tentatively TRBD1 or TRBD2 (5 bases each). The CDR3 is 15 amino acids. V shed 5 bases and J shed 2 bases, with 15 bases lying between them. Germline CDR1 is LGHNA and CDR2 is YNFKEQ. CDR3 bases: TGTGCCAGCAGCGCCCGGGACCGACCTCAAGAGACCCAGTACTTC. It specifies CASSARDRPQETQYF.